This TCR beta chain was sequenced for a study of cytomegalovirus exposure and HLA in healthy donors. The germline V and J ends were trimmed by 0 bases and 3 bases, with 7 bases remaining between them. The CDR3 length is 15 residues. Germline CDR1 is SGHRS and CDR2 is YFSETQ. A multiplex PCR was run with 60 Vbeta primers and 13 Jbeta primers. Libraries were prepared by immunoSEQ multiplex PCR; TCRdb keeps only in-frame clonotypes and omits some of them. Of approximately 150,000 clones listed, approximately 80% were seen once; the top ten hold about 4.3%. This clonotype was obtained from a man aged 35 to 55 in good health and CMV-seronegative. The chain carries TRBV5-1 and TRBJ1-6; unclear D gene. Sequencing was performed on PBMCs. The CDR3 protein is CASSLELRYNSPLHF. The CDR3 coding sequence is TGCGCCAGCAGCTTGGAACTGCGCTATAATTCACCCCTCCACTTT.